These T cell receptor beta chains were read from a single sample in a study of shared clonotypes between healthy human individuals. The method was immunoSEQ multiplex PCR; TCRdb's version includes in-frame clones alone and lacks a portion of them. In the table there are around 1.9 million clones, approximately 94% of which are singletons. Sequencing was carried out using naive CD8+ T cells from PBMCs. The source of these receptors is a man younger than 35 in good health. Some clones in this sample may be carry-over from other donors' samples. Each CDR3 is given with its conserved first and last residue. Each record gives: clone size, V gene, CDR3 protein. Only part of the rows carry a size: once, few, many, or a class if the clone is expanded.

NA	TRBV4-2	CASSPRQGADTEAFF
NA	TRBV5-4	CASSVDREAYGYTF
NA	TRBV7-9	CASSLSGQAGQPQHF
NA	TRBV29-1	CSVVGDTKAKNIQYF
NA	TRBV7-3	CASSLLDRVGTDTQYF
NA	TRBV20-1	CSASIREQFF
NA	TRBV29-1	CSVPIQTENYGYTF
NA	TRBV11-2	CASSVQGTSGNYNEQFF
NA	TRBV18	CASSPPGLAGAYNEQFF
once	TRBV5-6	CASSSTDSYEQYF
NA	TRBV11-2	CASSLDNGRGEKLFF
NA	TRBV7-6	CASSLALAGVQETQYF
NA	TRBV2	CASRETGDTEAFF
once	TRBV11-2	CASSLVLAGGGQYF
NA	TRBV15	CATSRGVPEAFF
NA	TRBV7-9	CASSPGQGDIQYF
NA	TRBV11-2	CASTPEGGPGYNEQFF
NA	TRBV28	CASSTNREENYGYTF
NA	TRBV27	CASSSINRAGTGELFF
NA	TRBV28	CASSLSLAGLPYEQYF
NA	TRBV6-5	CASSYSGNNEQFF
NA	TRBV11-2	CASSPAGTVYGYTF
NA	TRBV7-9	CASSSDTYEQYF
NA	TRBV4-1	CASSQGAQTGPNGGLFF
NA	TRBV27	CASSGLAGMSSYEQYF
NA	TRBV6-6	CASTLDRVHYEQYF
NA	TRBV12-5	CASGDPADTQYF
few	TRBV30	CAWEATRNTEAFF
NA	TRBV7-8	CASSLVTAVGPPVEQYF
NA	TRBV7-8	CASSSGPLGSADTQYF
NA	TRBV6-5	CASRPGQLETQYF
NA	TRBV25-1	CASSESGRQYF
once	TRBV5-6	CASSLLRGALNGYTF
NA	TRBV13	CASSLGHTGELFF
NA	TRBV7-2	CASSRGSSGANVLTF
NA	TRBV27	CASSPGLNEQFF
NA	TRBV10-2	CASNPGTSSYEQYF
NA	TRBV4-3	CASSQDWRASSYEQYF
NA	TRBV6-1	CASSESRTSHEQYF